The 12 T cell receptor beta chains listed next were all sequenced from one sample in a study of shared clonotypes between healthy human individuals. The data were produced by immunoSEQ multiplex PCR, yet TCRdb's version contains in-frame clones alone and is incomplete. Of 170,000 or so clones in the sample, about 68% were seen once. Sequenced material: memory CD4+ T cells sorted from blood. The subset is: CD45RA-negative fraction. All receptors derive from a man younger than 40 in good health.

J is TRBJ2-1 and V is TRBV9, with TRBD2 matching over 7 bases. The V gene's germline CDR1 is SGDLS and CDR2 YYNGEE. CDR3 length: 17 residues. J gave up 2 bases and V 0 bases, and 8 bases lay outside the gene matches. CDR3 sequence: CASSVASGMATYNEQFF. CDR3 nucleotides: TGTGCCAGCAGCGTAGCAAGCGGGATGGCAACCTACAATGAGCAGTTCTTC.

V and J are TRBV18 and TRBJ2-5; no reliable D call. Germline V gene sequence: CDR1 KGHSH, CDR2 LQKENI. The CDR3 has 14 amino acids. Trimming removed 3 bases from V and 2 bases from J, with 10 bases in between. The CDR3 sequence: CASSPSFTQETQYF. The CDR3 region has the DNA TGTGCCAGCTCACCGTCCTTCACACAAGAGACCCAGTACTTC. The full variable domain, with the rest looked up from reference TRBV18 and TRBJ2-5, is NAGVMQNPRHLVRRRGQEARLRCSPMKGHSHVYWYRQLPEEGLKFMVYLQKENIIDESGMPKERFSAEFPKEGPSILRIQQVVRGDSAAYFCASSPSFTQETQYFGPGTRLLVL.

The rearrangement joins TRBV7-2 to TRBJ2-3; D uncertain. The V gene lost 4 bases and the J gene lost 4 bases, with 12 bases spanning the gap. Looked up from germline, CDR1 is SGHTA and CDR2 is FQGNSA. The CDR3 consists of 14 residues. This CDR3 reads CASSSSNGPDTQYF. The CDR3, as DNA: TGTGCCAGCAGCTCCTCCAACGGGCCAGATACGCAGTATTTT.

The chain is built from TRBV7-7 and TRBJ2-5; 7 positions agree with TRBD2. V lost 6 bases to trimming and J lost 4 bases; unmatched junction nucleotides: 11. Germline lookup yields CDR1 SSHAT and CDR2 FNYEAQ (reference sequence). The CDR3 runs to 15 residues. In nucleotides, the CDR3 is TGTGCCAGCAGACGCGGGCGGGAGCTGTTAGAGACCCAGTACTTC. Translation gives CASRRGRELLETQYF. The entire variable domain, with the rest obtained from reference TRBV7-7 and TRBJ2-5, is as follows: GAGVSQSPRYKVTKRGQDVTLRCDPISSHATLYWYQQALGQGPEFLTYFNYEAQPDKSGLPSDRFSAERPEGSISTLTIQRTEQRDSAMYRCASRRGRELLETQYFGPGTRLLVL.

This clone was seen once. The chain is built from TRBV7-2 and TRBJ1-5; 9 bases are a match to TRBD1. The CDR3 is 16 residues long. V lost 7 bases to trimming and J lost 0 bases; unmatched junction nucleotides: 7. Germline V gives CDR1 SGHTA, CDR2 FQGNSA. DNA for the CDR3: TGTGCCAGCACCCAACAGGGGGCTGGTAGCAATCAGCCCCAGCATTTT. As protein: CASTQQGAGSNQPQHF.

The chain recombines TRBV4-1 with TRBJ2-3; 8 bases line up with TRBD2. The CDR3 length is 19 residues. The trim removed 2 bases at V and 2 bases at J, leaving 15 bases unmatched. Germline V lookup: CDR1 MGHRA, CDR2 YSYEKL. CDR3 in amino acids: CASSQYGSGSGSITDTQYF. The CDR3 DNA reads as TGCGCCAGCAGCCAATACGGGAGCGGGAGTGGGTCTATCACAGATACGCAGTATTTT.

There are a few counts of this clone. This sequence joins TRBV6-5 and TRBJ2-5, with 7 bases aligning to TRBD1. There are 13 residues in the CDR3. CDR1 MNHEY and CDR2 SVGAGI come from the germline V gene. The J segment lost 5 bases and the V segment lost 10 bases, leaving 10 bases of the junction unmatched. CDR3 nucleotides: TGTGCCATCCAACGCAGGGGGTCTGAGACCCAGTACTTC. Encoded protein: CAIQRRGSETQYF.

The CDR3 sequence is CVTRGNTEAFF. In DNA, the CDR3 is TGTGTTACACGGGGGAACACTGAAGCTTTCTTT. The chain employs TRBV7-2 and TRBJ1-1; D gene uncertain. The CDR3 contains 11 residues. Germline CDR1 reads SGHTA; CDR2 reads FQGNSA.

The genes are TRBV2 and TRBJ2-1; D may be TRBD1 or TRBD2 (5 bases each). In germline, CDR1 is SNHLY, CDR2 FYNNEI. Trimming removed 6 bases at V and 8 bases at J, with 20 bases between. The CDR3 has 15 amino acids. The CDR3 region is CASREPGTAIDEQFF. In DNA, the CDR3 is TGTGCCAGCAGAGAGCCCGGGACCGCCATCGATGAGCAGTTCTTC.

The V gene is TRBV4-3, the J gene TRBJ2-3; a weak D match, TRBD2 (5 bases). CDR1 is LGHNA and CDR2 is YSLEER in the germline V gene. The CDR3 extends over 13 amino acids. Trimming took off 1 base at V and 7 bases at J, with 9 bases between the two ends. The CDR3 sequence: CASSQAGMHTQYF. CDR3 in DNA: TGCGCCAGCAGCCAAGCGGGAATGCATACGCAGTATTTT.

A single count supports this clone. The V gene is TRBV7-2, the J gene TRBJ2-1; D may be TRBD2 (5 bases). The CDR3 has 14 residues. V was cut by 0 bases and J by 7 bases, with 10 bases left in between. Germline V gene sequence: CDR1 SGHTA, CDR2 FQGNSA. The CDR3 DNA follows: TGTGCCAGCAGCTTAGCGGGAGTTCGAAATGAGCAGTTCTTC. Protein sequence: CASSLAGVRNEQFF.

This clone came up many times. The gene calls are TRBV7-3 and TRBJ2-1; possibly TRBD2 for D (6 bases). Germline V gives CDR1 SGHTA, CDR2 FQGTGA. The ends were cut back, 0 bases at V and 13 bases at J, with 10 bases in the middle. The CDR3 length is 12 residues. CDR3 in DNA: TGTGCCAGCAGCTTAACCGGGGGAGAACAGTTCTTC. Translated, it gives CASSLTGGEQFF.